This TCR beta chain was identified in a study of low-dose radiotherapy and immunotherapy resistance in tumors. A single count supports this clonotype. Because the CDR3's place on the DNA is in doubt, the DNA is left out and the CDR3 is given as listed by TCRdb. cDNA synthesis used a TRAV/TRBV-specific primer set for both chains. PCR amplification of the TCRs was performed with Phusion for 20 to 25 PCR cycles, and it relied on a constant-region primer together with a V-primer adapter. TCRdb re-derived calls from the reads in MiXCR, one entry per CDR3 protein. The sample shows fewer than 110,000 distinct CDR3 sequences, around 21% of them seen only once. Time point indicated: after trial treatment. Treatment indicated: LDRT plus nivolumab, ipilimumab, low-dose cyclophosphamide and aspirin (RACIN trial). Every donor was treated with nivolumab, ipilimumab, aspirin, low-dose cyclophosphamide and also low-dose radiotherapy.

The CDR3 is 16 residues long, ends included. CDR1 is MNHEY, CDR2 SVGEGT, per germline. This rearrangement joins TRBV6-2 or TRBV6-3 to TRBJ2-2; the table names TRBD1, a call not compared with the DNA. The clonotype comes from a male donor with prostate cancer. The source was PBMCs, collected after low-dose radiotherapy plus immunotherapy. The CDR3 reads CASSYPPLATGELFFF.